The rows below give T cell receptor beta chains drawn from one sample of a study of metastatic and nonmetastatic thyroid tumors. With MiXCR, TCRdb reprocessed the PCR reads. The repertoire holds thousands of clones, over 25% seen once, with about 25% in the top ten. Input material: adjacent normal tissue. Receptors originate from a female donor with papillary thyroid cancer or a benign thyroid nodule (not recorded which). Some clones in this sample may be carry-over from other donors' samples. The CDR3 runs from the conserved cysteine through the conserved F or W. The order of the fields is clone size, J gene, D gene, V gene, CDR3 protein. The D gene is left open where the match is weak. Size tells how often a clone was seen (once, few, many) or the class of an expanded clone, and some rows leave it out.

once	TRBJ1-1	.	TRBV5-4	CAISSQTGGTEAFF
large	TRBJ1-1	TRBD1	TRBV6-1	CASSHDRGISEAFF
large	TRBJ2-7	.	TRBV24-1	CATNRPRYEQYF
few	TRBJ1-2	.	TRBV28	CATSVPNYGYTF
few	TRBJ2-7	.	TRBV2	CASGGTAQYF
medium-sized	TRBJ2-3	TRBD2	TRBV2	CASSEGLRGGRTDTQYF
.	TRBJ1-4	TRBD1	TRBV4-1	CASSLGTGSNEKLFF
few	TRBJ2-7	TRBD2	TRBV5-1	CASSSGGGGAYYEQYF
.	TRBJ1-6	.	TRBV4-1	CASSLKLTGNNSPLHF
few	TRBJ2-3	TRBD2	TRBV12-3/TRBV12-4	CASSYSGSSTDTQYF